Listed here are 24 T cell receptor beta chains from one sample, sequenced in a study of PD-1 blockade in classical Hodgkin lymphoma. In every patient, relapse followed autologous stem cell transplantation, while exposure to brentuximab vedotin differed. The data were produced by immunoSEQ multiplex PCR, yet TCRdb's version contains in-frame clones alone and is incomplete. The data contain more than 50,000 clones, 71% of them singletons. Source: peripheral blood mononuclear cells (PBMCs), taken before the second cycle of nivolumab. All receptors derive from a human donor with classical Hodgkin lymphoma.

The CDR3 here is CASSFRKELGADEQYF. The CDR3 DNA follows: TGTGCCAGCAGTTTCCGGAAGGAGTTAGGAGCGGACGAGCAGTACTTC. The rearrangement links TRBV27 to TRBJ2-7; D perhaps matches TRBD2 (5 bases). The V gene's germline CDR1 is MNHEY and CDR2 SMNVEV (reference sequence). Trimming stripped 3 bases from V and 5 bases from J, with 20 bases between. The CDR3 loop spans 16 amino acids.

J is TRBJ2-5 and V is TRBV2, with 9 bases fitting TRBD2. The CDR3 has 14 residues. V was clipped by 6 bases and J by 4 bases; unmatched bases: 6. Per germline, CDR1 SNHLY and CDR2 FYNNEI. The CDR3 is CASRLQAGGETQYF. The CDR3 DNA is TGTGCCAGCAGATTGCAAGCGGGGGGAGAGACCCAGTACTTC.

The CDR3 DNA is TGTGCCAGCAGAGAACTAGCGGCCTCCTACAATGAGCAGTTCTTC. It specifies CASRELAASYNEQFF. This chain connects TRBV6-1 to TRBJ2-1, with 8 bases that match TRBD2. In germline, CDR1 is MNHNS, CDR2 SASEGT. V lost 6 bases, J lost 0 bases, and 4 bases stayed unmatched. The CDR3 runs 15 residues.

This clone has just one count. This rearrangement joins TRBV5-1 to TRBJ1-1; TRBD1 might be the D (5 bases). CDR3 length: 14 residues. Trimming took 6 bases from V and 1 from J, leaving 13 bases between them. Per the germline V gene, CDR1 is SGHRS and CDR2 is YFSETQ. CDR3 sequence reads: CASTLGAQNTEAFF. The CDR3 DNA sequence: TGCGCCAGCACCCTTGGGGCCCAGAACACTGAAGCTTTCTTT.

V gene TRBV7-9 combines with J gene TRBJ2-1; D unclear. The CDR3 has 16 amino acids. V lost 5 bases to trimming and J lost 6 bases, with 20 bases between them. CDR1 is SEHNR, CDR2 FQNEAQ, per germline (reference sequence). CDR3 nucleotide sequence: TGTGCCAGCAGCAACCACAACCTACACCTGGGCAATGAGCAGTTCTTC. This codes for CASSNHNLHLGNEQFF.

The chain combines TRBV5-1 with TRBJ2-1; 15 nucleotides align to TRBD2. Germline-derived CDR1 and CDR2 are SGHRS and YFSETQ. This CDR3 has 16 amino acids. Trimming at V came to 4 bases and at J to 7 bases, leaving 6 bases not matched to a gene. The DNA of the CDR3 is TGCGCCAGCAGCCCATGGACTAGCGGGGGGGCAAATGAGCAGTTCTTC. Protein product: CASSPWTSGGANEQFF.

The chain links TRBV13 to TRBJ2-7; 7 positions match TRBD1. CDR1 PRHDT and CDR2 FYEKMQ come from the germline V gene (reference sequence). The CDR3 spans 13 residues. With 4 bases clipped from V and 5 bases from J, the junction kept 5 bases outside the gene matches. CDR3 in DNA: TGTGCCAGCAGCTCCTTAGACAGGGACGAGCAGTACTTC. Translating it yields CASSSLDRDEQYF.

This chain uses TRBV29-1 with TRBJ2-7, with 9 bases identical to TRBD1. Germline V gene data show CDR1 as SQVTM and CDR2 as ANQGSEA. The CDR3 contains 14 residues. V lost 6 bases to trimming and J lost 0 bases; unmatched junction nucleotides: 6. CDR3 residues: CSVKGTGFSYEQYF. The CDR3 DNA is TGCAGCGTGAAGGGGACAGGGTTCTCCTACGAGCAGTACTTC.

CDR3 bases: TGTGCCAGCAGTCAAGGGACTAATGAAAAACTGTTTTTT. Protein product: CASSQGTNEKLFF. The J gene is TRBJ1-4, the V gene TRBV7-3, with D unresolved. With 6 bases removed from V and 2 bases from J, the gap between germline ends came to 7 bases. Germline CDR1 is SGHTA and CDR2 is FQGTGA. The CDR3 has 13 amino acids. Full variable domain (outside the CDR3, taken from reference TRBV7-3 and TRBJ1-4): GAGVSQTPSNKVTEKGKYVELRCDPISGHTALYWYRQSLGQGPEFLIYFQGTGAADDSGLPNDRFFAVRPEGSVSTLKIQRTERGDSAVYLCASSQGTNEKLFFGSGTQLSVL.

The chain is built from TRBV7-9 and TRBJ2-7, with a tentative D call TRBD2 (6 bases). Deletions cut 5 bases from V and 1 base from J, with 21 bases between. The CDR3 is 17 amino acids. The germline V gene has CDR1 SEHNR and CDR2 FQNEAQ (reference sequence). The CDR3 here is CASSVGSLGEVSYEQYF. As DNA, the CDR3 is TGTGCCAGCAGCGTAGGATCTTTGGGGGAGGTTTCCTACGAGCAGTACTTC.

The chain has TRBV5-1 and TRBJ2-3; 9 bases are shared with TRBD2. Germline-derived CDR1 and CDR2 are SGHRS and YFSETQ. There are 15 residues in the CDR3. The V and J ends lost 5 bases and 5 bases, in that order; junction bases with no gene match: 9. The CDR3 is CASSVAGVNGDTQYF. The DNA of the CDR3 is TGCGCCAGCAGTGTAGCGGGAGTCAATGGAGATACGCAGTATTTT.

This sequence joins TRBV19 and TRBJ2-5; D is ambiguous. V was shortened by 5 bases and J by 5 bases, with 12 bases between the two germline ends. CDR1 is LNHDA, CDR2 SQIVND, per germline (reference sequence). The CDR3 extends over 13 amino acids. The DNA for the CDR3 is TGTGCCAGTAGTTTCCGACACAAGGAGACCCAGTACTTC. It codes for CASSFRHKETQYF.

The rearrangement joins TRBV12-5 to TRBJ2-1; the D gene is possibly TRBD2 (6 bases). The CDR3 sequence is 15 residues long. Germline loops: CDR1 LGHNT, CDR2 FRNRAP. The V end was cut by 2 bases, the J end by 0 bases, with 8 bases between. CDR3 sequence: CASGLREFSYNEQFF. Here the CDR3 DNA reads TGTGCTAGTGGTTTGCGGGAGTTCTCCTACAATGAGCAGTTCTTC. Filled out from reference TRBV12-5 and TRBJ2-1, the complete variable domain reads DARVTQTPRHKVTEMGQEVTMRCQPILGHNTVFWYRQTMMQGLELLAYFRNRAPLDDSGMPKDRFSAEMPDATLATLKIQPSEPRDSAVYFCASGLREFSYNEQFFGPGTRLTVL.

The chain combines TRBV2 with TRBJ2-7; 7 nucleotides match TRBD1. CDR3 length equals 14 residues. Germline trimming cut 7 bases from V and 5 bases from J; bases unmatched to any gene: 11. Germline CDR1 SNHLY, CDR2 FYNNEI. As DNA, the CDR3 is TGTGCCAGCACCGGAACACAGGGGCCCAACGAGCAGTACTTC. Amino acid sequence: CASTGTQGPNEQYF.

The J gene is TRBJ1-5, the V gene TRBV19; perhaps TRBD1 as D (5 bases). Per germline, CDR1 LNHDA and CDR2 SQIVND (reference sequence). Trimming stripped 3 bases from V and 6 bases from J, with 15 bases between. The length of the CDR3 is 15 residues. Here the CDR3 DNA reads TGTGCCAGTAGTATGCCTAGGGGCCGGGCTCAGCCCCAGCATTTT. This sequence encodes CASSMPRGRAQPQHF.

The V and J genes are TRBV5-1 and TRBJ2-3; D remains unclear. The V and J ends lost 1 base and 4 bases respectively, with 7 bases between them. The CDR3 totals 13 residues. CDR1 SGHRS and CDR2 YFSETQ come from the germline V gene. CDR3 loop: CASSLILSDTQYF. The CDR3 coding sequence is TGCGCCAGCAGCTTGATTCTATCAGATACGCAGTATTTT.

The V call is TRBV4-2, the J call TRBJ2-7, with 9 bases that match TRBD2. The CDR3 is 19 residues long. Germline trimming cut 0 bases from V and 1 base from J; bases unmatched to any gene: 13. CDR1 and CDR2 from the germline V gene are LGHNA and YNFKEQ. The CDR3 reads CASSQEKRRVSGGSYEQYF. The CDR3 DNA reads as TGTGCCAGCAGCCAAGAAAAACGAAGAGTTAGCGGGGGTTCCTACGAGCAGTACTTC.

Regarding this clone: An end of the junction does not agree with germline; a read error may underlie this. CDR3 sequence reads: CASSFGLAGASEQFF. The CDR3 DNA follows: TGTGCTAGCAGCTTTGGACTAGCGGGAGCATCTGAGCAGTTCTTC. The chain carries TRBV7-7 and TRBJ2-1; 13 bases match TRBD2. Germline CDR1 SSHAT, CDR2 FNYEAQ (reference sequence). This CDR3 region has 15 residues.

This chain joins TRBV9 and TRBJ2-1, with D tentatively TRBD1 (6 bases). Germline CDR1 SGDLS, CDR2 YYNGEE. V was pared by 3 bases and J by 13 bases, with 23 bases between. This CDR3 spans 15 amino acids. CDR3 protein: CASSARYTGIIEQFF. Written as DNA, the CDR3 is TGTGCCAGCAGCGCACGATACACAGGGATAATAGAACAGTTCTTC.

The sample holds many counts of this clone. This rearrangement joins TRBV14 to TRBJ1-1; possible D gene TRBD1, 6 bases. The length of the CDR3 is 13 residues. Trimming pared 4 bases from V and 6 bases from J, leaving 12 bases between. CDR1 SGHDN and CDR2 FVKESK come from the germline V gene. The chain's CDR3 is CASSLGPGAEAFF. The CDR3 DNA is TGTGCCAGCAGCCTAGGTCCAGGGGCTGAAGCTTTCTTT. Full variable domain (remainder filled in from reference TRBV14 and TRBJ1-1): EAGVTQFPSHSVIEKGQTVTLRCDPISGHDNLYWYRRVMGKEIKFLLHFVKESKQDESGMPNNRFLAERTGGTYSTLKVQPAELEDSGVYFCASSLGPGAEAFFGQGTRLTVV.

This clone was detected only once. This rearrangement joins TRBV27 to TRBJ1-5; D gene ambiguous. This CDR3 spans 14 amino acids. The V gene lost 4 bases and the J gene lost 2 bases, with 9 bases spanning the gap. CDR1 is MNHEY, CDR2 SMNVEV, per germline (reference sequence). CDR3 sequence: CASSSLGGNQPQHF. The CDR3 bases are TGTGCCAGCAGTTCCCTTGGAGGCAATCAGCCCCAGCATTTT.

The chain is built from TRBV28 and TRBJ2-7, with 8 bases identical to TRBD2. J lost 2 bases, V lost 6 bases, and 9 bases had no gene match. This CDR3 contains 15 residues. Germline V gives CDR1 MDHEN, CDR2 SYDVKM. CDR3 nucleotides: TGTGCCAGCAGCCCCGGGGGGGGGCCCACCTACGAGCAGTACTTC. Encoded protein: CASSPGGGPTYEQYF.

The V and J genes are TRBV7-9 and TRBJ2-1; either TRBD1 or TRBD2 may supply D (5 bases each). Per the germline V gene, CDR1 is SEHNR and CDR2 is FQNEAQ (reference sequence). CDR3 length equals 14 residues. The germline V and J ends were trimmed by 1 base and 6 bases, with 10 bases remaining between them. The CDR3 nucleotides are TGTGCCAGCAGCTTAGGGGGGAGTAGCAATGAGCAGTTCTTC. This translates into CASSLGGSSNEQFF.

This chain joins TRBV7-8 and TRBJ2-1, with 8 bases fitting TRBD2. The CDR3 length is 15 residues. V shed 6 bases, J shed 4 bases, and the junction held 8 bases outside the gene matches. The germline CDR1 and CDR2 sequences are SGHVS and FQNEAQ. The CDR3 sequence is CASRVREASYNEQFF. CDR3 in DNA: TGTGCCAGCAGAGTGCGGGAGGCCAGTTACAATGAGCAGTTCTTC.